The sequence of this T cell receptor beta chain was determined in a study of long-term antiretroviral therapy in people with HIV. Two or more post-ART PBMC samples, plus at least one pre-ART sample, were available for each donor. At survey level, the immunoSEQ assay was run in its v3.0 version. TCRdb's table, derived via immunoSEQ multiplex PCR, lists solely in-frame clones and lacks some. The sample yields tens of thousands of clones, around 82% seen once. Comments on this clone: The antigen is not known.

V was cut by 5 bases and J by 4 bases, with 12 bases left in between. The CDR3 runs 14 residues. The germline V gene encodes CDR1 MNHEY and CDR2 SMNVEV (reference sequence). The study, taken as a whole, reports: Diversity measured after ART increased yet remained under transplant donor controls. For ART adherence, viral resistance and therapy changes, no data were available. HIV repertoire CDR3 lengths ranged less widely than those of controls.

The source material was unsorted PBMCs, sampled 0.5 years after starting antiretroviral therapy. The receptor comes from a woman aged 40 to 50 with HIV. J is TRBJ2-1 and V is TRBV27; a possible D gene is TRBD2 (7 bases). The CDR3 nucleotides read TGTGCCAGCAGTATGGGGGGGCGATACAATGAGCAGTTCTTC. It translates to CASSMGGRYNEQFF.